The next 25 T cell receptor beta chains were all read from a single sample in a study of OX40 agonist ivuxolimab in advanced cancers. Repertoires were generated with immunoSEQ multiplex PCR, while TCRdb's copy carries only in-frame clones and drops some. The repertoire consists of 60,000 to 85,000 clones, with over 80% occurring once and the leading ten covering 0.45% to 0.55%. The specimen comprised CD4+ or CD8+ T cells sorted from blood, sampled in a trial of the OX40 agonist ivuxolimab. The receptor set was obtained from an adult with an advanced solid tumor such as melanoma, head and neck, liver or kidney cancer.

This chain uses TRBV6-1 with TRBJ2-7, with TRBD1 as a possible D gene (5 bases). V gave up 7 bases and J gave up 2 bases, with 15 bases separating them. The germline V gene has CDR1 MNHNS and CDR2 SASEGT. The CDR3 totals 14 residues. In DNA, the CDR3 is TGTGCCAGCAACAAGAGGTTGGGGCCCTACGAGCAGTACTTC. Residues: CASNKRLGPYEQYF.

The CDR3 spells CASGAVGSTEAFF. The CDR3 DNA reads as TGTGCCAGCGGGGCCGTAGGGAGCACTGAAGCTTTCTTT. V and J are TRBV13 and TRBJ1-1, with D possibly matching TRBD1 (5 bases). Germline V CDR1 and CDR2: PRHDT, FYEKMQ (reference sequence). V shed 8 bases and J shed 4 bases, with 14 bases lying between them. This CDR3 contains 13 residues. Variable domain in full (rest from reference TRBV13 and TRBJ1-1): AAGVIQSPRHLIKEKRETATLKCYPIPRHDTVYWYQQGPGQDPQFLISFYEKMQSDKGSIPDRFSAQQFSDYHSELNMSSLELGDSALYFCASGAVGSTEAFFGQGTRLTVV.

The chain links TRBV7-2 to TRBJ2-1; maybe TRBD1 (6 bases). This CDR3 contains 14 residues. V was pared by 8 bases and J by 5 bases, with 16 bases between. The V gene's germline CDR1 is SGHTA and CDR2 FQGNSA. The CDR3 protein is CASLLGGLDNEQFF. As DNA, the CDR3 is TGTGCCAGCTTATTAGGGGGTCTCGACAATGAGCAGTTCTTC.

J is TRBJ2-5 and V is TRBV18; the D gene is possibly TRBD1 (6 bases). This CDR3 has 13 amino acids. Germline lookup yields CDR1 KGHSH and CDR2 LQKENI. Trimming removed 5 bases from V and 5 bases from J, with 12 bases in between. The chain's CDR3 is CASSINRDETQYF. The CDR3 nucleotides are TGTGCCAGCTCAATAAACAGGGACGAGACCCAGTACTTC.

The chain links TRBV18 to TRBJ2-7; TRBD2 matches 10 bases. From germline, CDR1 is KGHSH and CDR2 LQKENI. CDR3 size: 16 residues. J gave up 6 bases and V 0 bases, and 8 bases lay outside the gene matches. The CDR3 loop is CASSPPWASGSSEQYF. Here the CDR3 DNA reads TGTGCCAGCTCACCACCGTGGGCTAGCGGGAGTAGCGAGCAGTACTTC. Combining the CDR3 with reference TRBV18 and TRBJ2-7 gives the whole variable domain NAGVMQNPRHLVRRRGQEARLRCSPMKGHSHVYWYRQLPEEGLKFMVYLQKENIIDESGMPKERFSAEFPKEGPSILRIQQVVRGDSAAYFCASSPPWASGSSEQYFGPGTRLTVT.

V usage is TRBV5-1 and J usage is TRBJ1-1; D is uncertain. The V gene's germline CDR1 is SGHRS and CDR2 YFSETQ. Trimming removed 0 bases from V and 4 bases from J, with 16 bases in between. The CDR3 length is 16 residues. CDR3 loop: CASSLGVGSSATEAFF. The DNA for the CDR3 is TGCGCCAGCAGCTTGGGGGTAGGGTCTAGCGCCACTGAAGCTTTCTTT.

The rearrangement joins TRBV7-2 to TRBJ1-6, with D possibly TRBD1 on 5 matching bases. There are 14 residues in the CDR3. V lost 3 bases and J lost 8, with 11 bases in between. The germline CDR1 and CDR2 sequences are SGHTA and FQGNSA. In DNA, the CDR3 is TGTGCCAGCAGCTTTCGACAGAGATATTCACCCCTCCACTTT. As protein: CASSFRQRYSPLHF.

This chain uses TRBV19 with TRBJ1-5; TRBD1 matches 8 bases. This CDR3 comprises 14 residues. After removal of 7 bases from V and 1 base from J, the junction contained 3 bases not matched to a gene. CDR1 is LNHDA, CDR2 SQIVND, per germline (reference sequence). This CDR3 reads CASTRTGSNQPQHF. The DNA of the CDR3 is TGTGCCAGTACCCGGACAGGGAGCAATCAGCCCCAGCATTTT.

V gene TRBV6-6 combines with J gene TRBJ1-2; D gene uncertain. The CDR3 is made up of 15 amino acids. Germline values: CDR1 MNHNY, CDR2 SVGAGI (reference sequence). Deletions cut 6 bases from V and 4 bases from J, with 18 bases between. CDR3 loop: CASRGSPIPTYGYTF. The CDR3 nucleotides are TGTGCCAGCAGGGGGAGTCCCATCCCAACCTATGGCTACACCTTC.

CDR3 amino acids: CASSRGTQNTGELFF. CDR3 nucleotide sequence: TGTGCCAGCAGCAGAGGGACTCAGAACACCGGGGAGCTGTTTTTT. V usage is TRBV9 and J usage is TRBJ2-2; D is perhaps TRBD2 (6 bases). CDR3 size: 15 residues. V lost 4 bases and J 1 base, leaving 11 bases between the germline ends. Germline CDR1 SGDLS, CDR2 YYNGEE. Full variable domain (outside the CDR3, taken from reference TRBV9 and TRBJ2-2): DSGVTQTPKHLITATGQRVTLRCSPRSGDLSVYWYQQSLDQGLQFLIQYYNGEERAKGNILERFSAQQFPDLHSELNLSSLELGDSALYFCASSRGTQNTGELFFGEGSRLTVL.

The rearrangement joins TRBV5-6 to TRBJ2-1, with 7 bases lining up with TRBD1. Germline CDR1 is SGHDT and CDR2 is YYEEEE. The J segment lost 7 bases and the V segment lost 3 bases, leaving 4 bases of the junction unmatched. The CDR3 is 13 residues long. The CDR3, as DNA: TGTGCCAGCAGCTATTACAGGGGAAATGAGCAGTTCTTC. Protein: CASSYYRGNEQFF.

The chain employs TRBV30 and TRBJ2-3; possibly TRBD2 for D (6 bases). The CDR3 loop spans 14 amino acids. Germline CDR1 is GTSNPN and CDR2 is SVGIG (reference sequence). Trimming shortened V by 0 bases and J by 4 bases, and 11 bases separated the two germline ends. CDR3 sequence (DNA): TGTGCCTGGAGTGTGGGGGGAGAAGCAGATACGCAGTATTTT. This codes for CAWSVGGEADTQYF.

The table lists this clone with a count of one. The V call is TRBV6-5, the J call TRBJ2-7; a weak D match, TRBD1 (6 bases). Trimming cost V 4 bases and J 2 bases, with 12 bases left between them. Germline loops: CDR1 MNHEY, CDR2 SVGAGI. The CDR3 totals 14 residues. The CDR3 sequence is CASSSPTGPYEQYF. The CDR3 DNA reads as TGTGCCAGCAGTTCTCCCACAGGGCCCTACGAGCAGTACTTC.

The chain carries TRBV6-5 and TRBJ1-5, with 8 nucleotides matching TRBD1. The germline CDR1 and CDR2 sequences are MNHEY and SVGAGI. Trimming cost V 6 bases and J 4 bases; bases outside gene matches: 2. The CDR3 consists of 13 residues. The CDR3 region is CASRRQGNQPQHF. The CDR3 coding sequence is TGTGCCAGCAGGCGACAGGGGAATCAGCCCCAGCATTTT.

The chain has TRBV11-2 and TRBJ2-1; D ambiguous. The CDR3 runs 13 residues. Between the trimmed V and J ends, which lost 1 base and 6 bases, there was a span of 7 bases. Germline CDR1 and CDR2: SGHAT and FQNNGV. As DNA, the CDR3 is TGTGCCAGCAGCTTAGGACTCCTCAATGAGCAGTTCTTC. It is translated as CASSLGLLNEQFF.

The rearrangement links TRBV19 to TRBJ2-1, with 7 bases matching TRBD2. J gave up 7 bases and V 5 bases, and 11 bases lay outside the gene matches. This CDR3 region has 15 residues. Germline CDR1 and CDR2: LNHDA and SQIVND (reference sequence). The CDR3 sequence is CASSRSSGIWNEQFF. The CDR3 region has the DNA TGTGCCAGTAGTCGATCTAGCGGAATTTGGAATGAGCAGTTCTTC. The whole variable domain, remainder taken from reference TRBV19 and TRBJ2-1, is DGGITQSPKYLFRKEGQNVTLSCEQNLNHDAMYWYRQDPGQGLRLIYYSQIVNDFQKGDIAEGYSVSREKKESFPLTVTSAQKNPTAFYLCASSRSSGIWNEQFFGPGTRLTVL.

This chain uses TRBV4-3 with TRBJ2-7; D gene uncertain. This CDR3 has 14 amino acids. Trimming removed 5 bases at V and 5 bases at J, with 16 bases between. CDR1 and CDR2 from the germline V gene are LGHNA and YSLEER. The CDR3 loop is CASSMFTELDEQYF. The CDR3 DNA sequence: TGCGCCAGCAGCATGTTTACAGAGCTCGACGAGCAGTACTTC.

CDR3 nucleotides: TGTGCCAGCAGTGACCAGGGGGCGTCTGGCACTGAAGCTTTCTTT. Translating gives CASSDQGASGTEAFF. V and J are TRBV25-1 and TRBJ1-1; 8 nucleotides agree with TRBD1. Per germline, CDR1 MGHDK and CDR2 SYGVNS. The CDR3 length is 15 residues. Germline trimming cut 3 bases from V and 4 bases from J; bases unmatched to any gene: 7.

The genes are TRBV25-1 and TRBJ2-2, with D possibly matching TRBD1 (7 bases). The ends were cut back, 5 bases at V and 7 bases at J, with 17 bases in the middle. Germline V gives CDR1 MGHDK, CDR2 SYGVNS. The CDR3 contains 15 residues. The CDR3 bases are TGTGCCAGCAGTACGTCAGGGGGGTTTAGCGGGGAGCTGTTTTTT. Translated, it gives CASSTSGGFSGELFF.

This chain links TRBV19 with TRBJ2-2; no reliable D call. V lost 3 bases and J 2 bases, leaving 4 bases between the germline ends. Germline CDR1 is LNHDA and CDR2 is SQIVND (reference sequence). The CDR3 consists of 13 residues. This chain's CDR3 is CASSITNTGELFF. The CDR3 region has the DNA TGTGCCAGTAGTATCACAAACACCGGGGAGCTGTTTTTT.

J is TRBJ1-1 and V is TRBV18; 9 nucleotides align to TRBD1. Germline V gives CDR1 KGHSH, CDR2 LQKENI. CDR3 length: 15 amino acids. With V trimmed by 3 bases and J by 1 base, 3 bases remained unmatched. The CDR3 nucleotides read TGTGCCAGCTCACCCGGACAGGGGACGAACACTGAAGCTTTCTTT. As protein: CASSPGQGTNTEAFF.

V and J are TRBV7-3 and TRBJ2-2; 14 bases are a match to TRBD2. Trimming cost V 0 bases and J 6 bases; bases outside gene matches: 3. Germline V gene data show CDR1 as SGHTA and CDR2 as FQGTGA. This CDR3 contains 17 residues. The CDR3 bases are TGTGCCAGCAGCTTAACAGGACTAGCGGGAGGTTCCGGGGAGCTGTTTTTT. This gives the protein CASSLTGLAGGSGELFF.

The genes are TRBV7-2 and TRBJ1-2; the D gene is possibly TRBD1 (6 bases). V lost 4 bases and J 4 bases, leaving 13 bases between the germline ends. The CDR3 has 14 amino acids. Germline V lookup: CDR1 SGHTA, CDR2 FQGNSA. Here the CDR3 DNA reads TGTGCCAGCAGCTCCCCCGAAGGGGGCTATGGCTACACCTTC. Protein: CASSSPEGGYGYTF.

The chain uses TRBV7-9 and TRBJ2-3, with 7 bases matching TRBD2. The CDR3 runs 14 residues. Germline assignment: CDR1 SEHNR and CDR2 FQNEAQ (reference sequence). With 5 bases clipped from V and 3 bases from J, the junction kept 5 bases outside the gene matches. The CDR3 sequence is CASSPRTRTDTQYF. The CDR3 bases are TGTGCCAGCAGCCCCCGGACTAGAACAGATACGCAGTATTTT.

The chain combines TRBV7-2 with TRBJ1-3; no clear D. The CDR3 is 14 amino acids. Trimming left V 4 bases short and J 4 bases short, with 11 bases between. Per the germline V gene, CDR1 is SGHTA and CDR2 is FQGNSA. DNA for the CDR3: TGTGCCAGCAGCTACGGGAGGGCGGGAAACACCATATATTTT. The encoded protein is CASSYGRAGNTIYF.